Included here is one TCR beta chain sequence, with context. Ten or more counts support this clonotype. The specificity of this receptor is unknown. No much larger clone is present one base from it, and per-base qualities are unavailable. The CDR3, cysteine through phenylalanine, is 13 amino acids long. Just the 39-base CDR3 DNA is kept, in frame starting at base 1. Based on the germline V gene, the CDR1 and CDR2 sequences are SGHTA and FQGNSA. From V the trimming removes 1 base and from J it removes 8 bases, while the gene matches leave 4 bases of the junction unaccounted for. Library creation used 5' RACE. These reads were obtained on an Illumina HiSeq 2500. A second PCR of about 7 to 12 cycles was run with a J-beta primer mix and a sample-barcoded 5' primer. Each TCR beta cDNA molecule received a unique molecular identifier from a template-switch 5' adaptor carrying 12 random nucleotides. At least 2.5 million CDR3-containing paired-end reads were obtained from each sample. The Mint cDNA synthesis kit, primed by a TRBC-specific oligonucleotide, was used to synthesize first-strand cDNA from all RNA. Following uracil-DNA glycosylase treatment, all cDNA underwent a first 18-cycle PCR with the universal primers M1SS and BC2_uni_R. As for how the authors treated the data: Each sample was normalized by randomly selecting 1 million high-quality reads, each carrying a distinct molecular identifier. Reads sharing molecular identifiers were discarded rather than binned into consensus sequences. CDR3 identification, clonotype clustering and error correction used MiTCR with a Q25 quality threshold and the strictest error-elimination algorithm. A nonparametric unseen species model using Euler transformation provided a lower-bound estimate of total TCR beta diversity. Using fastp trimming at Q25 and MiXCR clonotype assembly, TCRdb reanalyzed the public sequencing data and kept in-frame beta chains. One record per CDR3 amino acid sequence lists the most common genes and DNA. These V and J calls derive from TCRdb rather than the authors' analysis. Within this sample are about 780,000 distinct CDR3 sequences, with under 30% of them counted one time only. The ten top clones hold about 3% of the sample.

This specimen belongs to a study of blood T cells in healthy people across ages (dated by TCRdb to about 2015). Context from the whole study: In model experiments, template switching captured roughly one uniquely barcoded TCR beta cDNA molecule for every two T cells. To track age-related changes in TCR beta repertoire diversity, the study relied on deep sequencing normalized with unique cDNA molecular identifiers. The donors were divided into four age groups: young (average 16 years), middle-aged (around 41), aged (approximately 62) and long-lived (approximately 74). Two additional independent replicas of 1 million unique cDNA reads from the same blood draw were analyzed for two donors (one aged 18 to 30 and one aged 80 or older). What the study reported, not specific to this receptor: Since profiling was done on bulk unsorted PBMCs, naive and antigen-experienced compartments could not be conclusively compared. Because the CMV infection status of the donors was unknown, age-related changes in expanded clonotypes may potentially have been confounded. Observed TCR beta diversity correlated strongly with the percentage of naive T cells measured by flow cytometry. Compared with the aged group, more naive CD4+ T cells, fewer expanded clones and increased TCR diversity were shown by the long-lived group, suggesting age selection. Estimates of total diversity based on one million sequenced T cells were considered lower bounds and underestimates. Observed TCR beta diversity per million T cells fell roughly linearly with age, and a significant reduction was already apparent by age about 43.

The donors were roughly 38 Caucasian individuals from Russia, aged roughly 6 to 100 years, who were systemically healthy. Approximately 10 milliliters of peripheral blood were collected from each donor into EDTA-treated Vacutainer tubes. Ficoll-Paque density-gradient centrifugation was used to isolate PBMCs, with at least 7 million per sample. Total RNA was extracted from PBMCs with Trizol reagent, with at least 5.5 micrograms obtained per sample. The percentages of naive CD45RAhigh/CD27high T cells were determined by flow cytometry on a PBMC aliquot from every donor. The data also belong to a second study, concerning T cells of mothers and their children. The second source states: Donors were nine systemically healthy Caucasian individuals: three mothers and their six children. cDNA synthesis consumed the entire amount of extracted RNA, loaded at 1.5 ug RNA in each 15 ul reaction. Sample barcodes and 2-4 random nucleotides were added via the M1S primer in the second PCR. Over 8 million TCR beta CDR3 reads came from each mother, compared with several million reads from each child. Thymic selection similarly shapes TCR recombination output in related and unrelated pairs, with minor effect from inherited differences. Normalized repertoire overlap was always found to be slightly, but never significantly, higher in related mother-child pairs than in unrelated mother-child pairs. With a sensitivity of approximately 100 clones per million clonotypes, no persistent microchimeric T cell clones were detected. Deep NGS was used in the study to compare the TCR beta repertoires of mothers and children and to look for features that separate related mother-child pairs from unrelated individuals. On average, the children were approximately 11 +/- 4 years old, while the mothers were 40 +/- 4 years old. Libraries were sequenced on Illumina HiSeq 2000 with 100+100 nt paired-end reads after adapter ligation with NEBNext reagents. To avoid cross-contamination, the mother libraries and the child libraries were prepared a month apart and sequenced in separate runs. Between roughly 500,000 and 2,300,000 distinct TCR beta clonotypes were identified per donor. Naive TCR beta clonotypes were estimated from low-frequency clonotypes matched to each donor's FACS-determined naive share, without sorting.

This receptor was identified in a boy younger than 18 in good health. Sequences were obtained from blood. This sequence uses TRBV7-2 and TRBJ1-1; TRBD1 lines up with 7 middle nucleotides. The CDR3 region: CASSLGHRGEAFF. The DNA sequence reads TGTGCCAGCAGCTTAGGGCACAGGGGCGAAGCTTTCTTT.